The T cell receptor (beta chain) under discussion was sequenced for a study of T cells after yellow fever vaccination. General study points: Weaker, the secondary response peaked sooner, at day 5 versus 15. FACS-sorted repertoires could harbor abundant contaminating bulk-population clonotypes.

A 5'RACE template-switching step, the method used to make TCR cDNA, added a universal primer site and UMIs. TCRdb recomputed calls from the 5' RACE reads with MiXCR, one row per CDR3 protein. The repertoire has hundreds of thousands of distinct CDR3 sequences, approximately 13% of them found once; the top ten carry over 11%. Of note for this clonotype: Its antigen is still unknown.

The TCR sequence derives from a man aged 25-40 years who received the YFV17D yellow fever vaccine. Material: PBMCs, obtained on the day of the yellow fever booster vaccination.

CDR3 sequence (DNA): TGTGCCAGCACCCTCGGACCGGGCGACTACAATGAGCAGTTCTTC. Translation gives CASTLGPGDYNEQFF. The chain recombines TRBV27 with TRBJ2-1; D uncertain. The germline gives CDR1 MNHEY, CDR2 SMNVEV (reference sequence). Trimming left V 7 bases short and J 3 bases short, with 16 bases between. This CDR3 contains 15 residues.